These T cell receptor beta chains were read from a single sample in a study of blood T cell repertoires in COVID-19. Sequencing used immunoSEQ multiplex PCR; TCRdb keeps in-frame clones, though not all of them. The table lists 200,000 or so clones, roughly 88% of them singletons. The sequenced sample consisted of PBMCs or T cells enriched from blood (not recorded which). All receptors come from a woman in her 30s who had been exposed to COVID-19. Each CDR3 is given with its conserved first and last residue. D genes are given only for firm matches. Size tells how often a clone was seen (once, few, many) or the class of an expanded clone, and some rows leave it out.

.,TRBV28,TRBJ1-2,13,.,CASSAWAGNGYTF,TGTGCCAGCAGTGCCTGGGCAGGGAATGGCTACACCTTC
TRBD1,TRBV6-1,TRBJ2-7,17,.,CASSGGPQRDRGLEQYF,TGTGCCAGCAGTGGCGGCCCCCAGAGGGACAGGGGGCTCGAGCAGTACTTC
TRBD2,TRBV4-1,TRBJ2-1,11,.,CASSGGTEQFF,TGCGCCAGTTCGGGGGGGACCGAGCAGTTCTTC
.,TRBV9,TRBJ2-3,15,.,CASSEVGLSTDTQYF,TGTGCCAGCAGCGAGGTCGGACTCAGCACAGATACGCAGTATTTT
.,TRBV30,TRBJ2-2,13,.,CAWNTGPNGELFF,TGTGCCTGGAATACAGGTCCCAACGGGGAGCTGTTTTTT
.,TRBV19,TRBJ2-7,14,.,CASNPQGLTYEQYF,TGTGCCAGTAATCCCCAGGGTCTAACCTACGAGCAGTACTTC
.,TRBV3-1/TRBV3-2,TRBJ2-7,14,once,CASRRNRLRHEQYF,TGTGCCAGCAGGCGAAACAGGCTCAGACACGAGCAGTACTTC
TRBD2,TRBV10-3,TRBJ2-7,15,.,CAISESASGRREQYF,TGTGCCATCAGTGAGTCGGCTAGCGGGAGGCGCGAGCAGTACTTC
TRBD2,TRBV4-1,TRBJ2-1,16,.,CASSHRGTSVKGEQFF,TGCGCCAGCAGCCACCGAGGGACTAGCGTGAAGGGAGAGCAGTTCTTC
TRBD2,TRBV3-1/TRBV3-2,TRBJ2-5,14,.,CASSLGRAEKTQYF,TGTGCCAGCAGCCTCGGGAGGGCCGAGAAGACCCAGTACTTC
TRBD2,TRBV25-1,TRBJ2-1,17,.,CASSVTGTSGFYNEQFF,TGTGCCAGCAGTGTGACCGGGACTAGCGGTTTTTACAATGAGCAGTTCTTC
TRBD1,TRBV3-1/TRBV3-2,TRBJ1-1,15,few,CASSHLRGHGAEAFF,TGTGCCAGCAGCCACCTCAGGGGGCATGGAGCTGAAGCTTTCTTT
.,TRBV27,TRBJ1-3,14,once,CASSLAGYGNTIYF,TGTGCCAGCAGTTTAGCGGGGTATGGAAACACCATATATTTT
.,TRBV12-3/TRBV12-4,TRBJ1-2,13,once,CASNPDNDYGYTF,TGTGCCAGCAACCCCGACAACGACTATGGCTACACCTTC
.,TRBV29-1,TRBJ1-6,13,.,CSVRVSENSPLHF,TGCAGCGTCAGGGTCTCAGAGAATTCACCCCTCCACTTT
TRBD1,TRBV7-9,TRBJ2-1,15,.,CASSPRTGGNDEQFF,TGTGCCAGCAGCCCCCGGACAGGGGGAAACGATGAGCAGTTCTTC
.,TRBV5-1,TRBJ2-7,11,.,CASGGAGEQYF,TGCGCCAGTGGCGGGGCAGGCGAGCAGTACTTC
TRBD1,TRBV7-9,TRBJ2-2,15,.,CASSQETGWTGELFF,TGTGCCAGCAGCCAGGAGACAGGGTGGACCGGGGAGCTGTTTTTT
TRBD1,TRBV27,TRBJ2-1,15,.,CASSLAGQDYNEQFF,TGTGCCAGCAGTTTGGCTGGACAGGACTACAATGAGCAGTTCTTC
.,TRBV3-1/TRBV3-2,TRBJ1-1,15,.,CASSQGWSRNTEAFF,TGTGCCAGCAGCCAAGGTTGGAGCCGGAACACTGAAGCTTTCTTT